The next 32 T cell receptor beta chains were all read from a single sample in a study of cytomegalovirus exposure and HLA in healthy donors. 13 Jbeta primers and 60 Vbeta primers were used for the PCR. Generated by immunoSEQ multiplex PCR, the TCRdb table keeps only in-frame clones and is missing some. The sample holds approximately 150,000 clones, around 67% seen once. Sequencing was performed on PBMCs. The receptors here all came from a young woman in good health and CMV-seropositive.

This clone was recorded only once. This chain links TRBV11-2 with TRBJ1-1; tentatively, D is TRBD1 (5 bases). The CDR3 runs to 15 residues. V gave up 0 bases and J gave up 5 bases, with 13 bases separating them. Germline V lookup: CDR1 SGHAT, CDR2 FQNNGV. CDR3 sequence (DNA): TGTGCCAGCAGCTTAGATGAGGGGAGCGGGACTGAAGCTTTCTTT. Encoded protein: CASSLDEGSGTEAFF. Full variable domain (missing parts from reference TRBV11-2 and TRBJ1-1): EAGVAQSPRYKIIEKRQSVAFWCNPISGHATLYWYQQILGQGPKLLIQFQNNGVVDDSQLPKDRFSAERLKGVDSTLKIQPAKLEDSAVYLCASSLDEGSGTEAFFGQGTRLTVV.

The chain is built from TRBV4-2 and TRBJ2-1; TRBD2 is a possible D gene (6 bases). The CDR3 length is 14 residues. Germline loops: CDR1 LGHNA, CDR2 YNFKEQ. The V gene lost 0 bases and the J gene lost 7 bases, with 10 bases spanning the gap. DNA for the CDR3: TGTGCCAGCAGCCAAGACTGGGGACTGAATGAGCAGTTCTTC. Translated: CASSQDWGLNEQFF.

V is TRBV5-4 and J is TRBJ1-5; D possibly corresponds to TRBD1 (5 bases). V was trimmed by 0 bases and J by 7 bases, leaving 11 bases between them. CDR3 length equals 14 residues. In germline, CDR1 is SGHNT, CDR2 YYREEE (reference sequence). The CDR3 DNA sequence: TGTGCCAGCAGCTTGGGGTTAAGGGGCCAGCCCCAGCATTTT. Amino acids: CASSLGLRGQPQHF.

This clone was picked up a small number of times. The rearrangement uses TRBV9 and TRBJ1-3; 7 bases map to TRBD1. J lost 8 bases, V lost 0 bases, and 11 bases had no gene match. The V gene's germline CDR1 is SGDLS and CDR2 YYNGEE. CDR3 length equals 16 residues. As DNA, the CDR3 is TGTGCCAGCAGCGTAGGTGGAGGGGGCGCAGGGGACACCATATATTTT. It yields the protein CASSVGGGGAGDTIYF.

As concerns this clone: The conserved final phenylalanine or tryptophan is absent from the CDR3, which likely points to a read error. CDR3 bases: TGTGCCACCAGCAGAGTCTCCGATAATGAAAAACTGTTTGTT. It encodes CATSRVSDNEKLFV. The chain has TRBV15 and TRBJ1-4; D unresolved. This CDR3 has 14 residues. Deletions cut 1 base from V and 4 bases from J, with 7 bases between. Per the germline V gene, CDR1 is LNHNV and CDR2 is YYDKDF (reference sequence).

This CDR3 is CASSGGGQGHGYTF. Here the CDR3 DNA reads TGTGCCAGCAGCGGCGGGGGACAGGGACATGGCTACACCTTC. The chain couples TRBV9 to TRBJ1-2; 9 bases match TRBD1. The junction had 6 bases not matched to a gene; V was cut back by 3 bases and J by 6 bases. This CDR3 region has 14 residues. Germline V CDR1 and CDR2: SGDLS, YYNGEE.

This clone was counted only a few times. The gene calls are TRBV5-1 and TRBJ2-7, with D uncertain. CDR3 length: 16 residues. The ends were cut back, 0 bases at V and 4 bases at J, with 17 bases in the middle. CDR1 is SGHRS, CDR2 YFSETQ, per germline. CDR3 sequence reads: CASSLARVYPKYEQYF. Written as DNA, the CDR3 is TGCGCCAGCAGCTTGGCCCGGGTTTACCCGAAATACGAGCAGTACTTC.

The chain employs TRBV9 and TRBJ2-5, with TRBD2 as a possible D gene (6 bases). The CDR3 has 14 amino acids. V shed 4 bases and J shed 5 bases, with 15 bases lying between them. CDR1 and CDR2 (germline): SGDLS, YYNGEE. The CDR3 bases are TGTGCCAGCAGCCCACCGGGGGTGGGGGAGACCCAGTACTTC. It codes for CASSPPGVGETQYF.

This rearrangement joins TRBV7-9 to TRBJ1-4; D may be TRBD1 (6 bases). Trimming stripped 2 bases from V and 4 bases from J, with 11 bases between. This CDR3 spans 15 amino acids. CDR1 SEHNR and CDR2 FQNEAQ come from the germline V gene (reference sequence). The chain's CDR3 is CASSLLGTLNEKLFF. DNA of the CDR3: TGTGCCAGCAGCTTATTAGGGACACTTAATGAAAAACTGTTTTTT.

This rearrangement joins TRBV15 to TRBJ2-7, with D tentatively TRBD2 (6 bases). V was trimmed by 2 bases and J by 2 bases, leaving 19 bases between them. The germline V gene has CDR1 LNHNV and CDR2 YYDKDF (reference sequence). CDR3 size: 17 residues. Written as DNA, the CDR3 is TGTGCCACCAGCAGAAGCACTTTTATCGGGGGTACCTACGAGCAGTACTTC. As protein: CATSRSTFIGGTYEQYF.

The V gene is TRBV10-2, the J gene TRBJ1-3; D is unresolved. The V and J ends lost 2 bases and 2 bases respectively, with 4 bases between them. The CDR3 extends over 13 amino acids. Germline CDR1 is WSHSY and CDR2 is SAAADI. Here the CDR3 DNA reads TGCGCCAGCAGTGAGGGAGCTGGAAACACCATATATTTT. This sequence encodes CASSEGAGNTIYF.

This clone appeared a single time. This chain connects TRBV5-4 to TRBJ2-7; D possibly corresponds to TRBD2 (5 bases). This CDR3 contains 15 residues. V lost 0 bases and J lost 4, with 14 bases in between. The V gene's germline CDR1 is SGHNT and CDR2 YYREEE (reference sequence). The CDR3 is CASSLGMGSGYEQYF. In DNA form, the CDR3 reads TGTGCCAGCAGCTTGGGTATGGGGAGTGGGTACGAGCAGTACTTC.

This rearrangement joins TRBV5-8 to TRBJ2-2; D is perhaps TRBD2 (5 bases). The V end lost 2 bases, the J end lost 0 bases, and 5 bases lay between the germline ends. Per the germline V gene, CDR1 is SGHTS and CDR2 is YDEGEE. CDR3 length equals 14 residues. CDR3 protein: CASSLAANTGELFF. CDR3 in DNA: TGTGCCAGCAGCTTAGCGGCGAACACCGGGGAGCTGTTTTTT.

The chain recombines TRBV5-4 with TRBJ1-6; unclear D gene. The CDR3 spans 13 residues. Germline loops: CDR1 SGHNT, CDR2 YYREEE (reference sequence). V lost 3 bases to trimming and J lost 6 bases, with 7 bases between them. The CDR3 region has the DNA TGTGCCAGCAGCTATCGCGTTAATTCACCCCTCCACTTT. The encoded protein is CASSYRVNSPLHF.

The chain carries TRBV29-1 and TRBJ2-5; D ambiguous. CDR1 is SQVTM, CDR2 ANQGSEA, per germline. CDR3 length: 12 amino acids. V was clipped by 6 bases and J by 4 bases, with 12 bases between them. Here the CDR3 reads CSVSPRTETQYF. The CDR3 DNA reads TGCAGCGTATCCCCGCGCACAGAGACCCAGTACTTC.

The chain recombines TRBV28 with TRBJ2-7; 10 nucleotides agree with TRBD1. J lost 3 bases, V lost 4 bases, and 15 bases had no gene match. CDR1 and CDR2 (germline): MDHEN, SYDVKM. The CDR3 covers 18 residues. The CDR3 DNA follows: TGTGCCAGCAGTTCGTCCGGGGTCGGGACAGGGGCTTTCTACGAGCAGTACTTC. Protein sequence: CASSSSGVGTGAFYEQYF. Variable domain in full (rest from reference TRBV28 and TRBJ2-7): DVKVTQSSRYLVKRTGEKVFLECVQDMDHENMFWYRQDPGLGLRLIYFSYDVKMKEKGDIPEGYSVSREKKERFSLILESASTNQTSMYLCASSSSGVGTGAFYEQYFGPGTRLTVT.

The chain carries TRBV6-7 and TRBJ1-3; 12 nucleotides match TRBD1. TRBV6-7 is filed as an ORF, its function uncertain. V lost 8 bases to trimming and J lost 4 bases; unmatched junction nucleotides: 12. This CDR3 is built from 17 residues. CDR3 sequence (DNA): TGTGCCAGCGACAATAAGGGACAGGGGGCAACGGGAAACACCATATATTTT. Amino acid sequence: CASDNKGQGATGNTIYF.

This clone was detected only a few times. The V gene is TRBV27, the J gene TRBJ2-7, with TRBD1 identical over 8 bases. V was clipped by 5 bases and J by 1 base; unmatched bases: 7. CDR1 and CDR2 from the germline V gene are MNHEY and SMNVEV (reference sequence). This CDR3 has 15 residues. As DNA, the CDR3 is TGTGCCAGCAGTGCAACGGGACAGGTATCCTACGAGCAGTACTTC. Amino acids: CASSATGQVSYEQYF.

J is TRBJ1-4 and V is TRBV18, with D unclear. The V end was cut by 2 bases, the J end by 4 bases, with 5 bases between. CDR1 and CDR2 (germline): KGHSH, LQKENI. This CDR3 contains 13 residues. For the CDR3, the DNA is TGTGCCAGCTCACCAACGAGTAATGAAAAACTGTTTTTT. Translating it yields CASSPTSNEKLFF.

This chain connects TRBV7-9 to TRBJ2-1, with D perhaps matching TRBD1 (6 bases). Germline assignment: CDR1 SEHNR and CDR2 FQNEAQ (reference sequence). The CDR3 length is 17 residues. V was pared by 11 bases and J by 0 bases, with 23 bases between. CDR3 amino acids: CAARGGKERHSYNEQFF. The CDR3 coding sequence is TGTGCCGCTAGAGGGGGTAAGGAGCGCCACTCCTACAATGAGCAGTTCTTC.

This chain joins TRBV27 and TRBJ2-7; TRBD1 matches at 9 bases. The CDR3 extends over 14 amino acids. V gave up 10 bases and J gave up 6 bases; unmatched junction bases: 13. Germline CDR1 MNHEY, CDR2 SMNVEV (reference sequence). The CDR3 reads CAIGPGQGFPEQYF. CDR3 DNA sequence: TGTGCCATCGGACCGGGACAGGGCTTCCCCGAGCAGTACTTC.

J is TRBJ1-3 and V is TRBV5-1; the D gene is possibly TRBD1 (6 bases). This CDR3 has 14 amino acids. V lost 3 bases and J 0 bases, leaving 7 bases between the germline ends. From germline, CDR1 is SGHRS and CDR2 YFSETQ. The CDR3 here is CASSSQGSGNTIYF. Here the CDR3 DNA reads TGCGCCAGCAGCTCACAGGGCTCTGGAAACACCATATATTTT.

This chain uses TRBV27 with TRBJ1-2, with D tentatively TRBD1 (5 bases). This CDR3 comprises 14 residues. CDR1 and CDR2 (germline): MNHEY, SMNVEV (reference sequence). The V and J ends lost 6 bases and 5 bases respectively, with 16 bases between them. In DNA, the CDR3 is TGTGCCAGCAGCCCCCGGCAGGGAACTTATGGCTACACCTTC. Translated, it gives CASSPRQGTYGYTF.

This clone has just a few counts. This chain connects TRBV9 to TRBJ2-3; 10 nucleotides line up with TRBD2. This CDR3 comprises 16 residues. With V trimmed by 1 base and J by 5 bases, 7 bases remained unmatched. The germline gives CDR1 SGDLS, CDR2 YYNGEE. As DNA, the CDR3 is TGTGCCAGCAGCGTACCAGCGGGAGGGTCGTTAGATACGCAGTATTTT. Its translation is CASSVPAGGSLDTQYF.

The chain couples TRBV11-3 to TRBJ1-1; 10 nucleotides agree with TRBD1. Trimming at V came to 4 bases and at J to 0 bases, leaving 11 bases not matched to a gene. The CDR3 extends over 18 amino acids. In germline, CDR1 is SGHNT, CDR2 YENEEA. This CDR3 is CASSSNRDRGYMNTEAFF. The CDR3 region has the DNA TGTGCCAGCAGCTCGAACCGGGACAGGGGCTACATGAACACTGAAGCTTTCTTT.

This clone has more than one count but fewer than ten. The chain links TRBV6-5 to TRBJ1-2, with a possible D match to TRBD1 (6 bases). Germline V gene lookup returns CDR1 MNHEY and CDR2 SVGAGI. V gave up 5 bases and J gave up 0 bases, with 13 bases separating them. CDR3 length: 15 residues. In DNA form, the CDR3 reads TGTGCCAGCAGTAGCCCAAGGACAGCTAACTATGGCTACACCTTC. This encodes CASSSPRTANYGYTF.

The V call is TRBV6-1, the J call TRBJ2-1; 10 bases are a match to TRBD2. V lost 6 bases, J lost 12 bases, and 8 bases stayed unmatched. The germline CDR1 and CDR2 sequences are MNHNS and SASEGT. The CDR3 has 13 residues. CDR3 sequence: CASRDSGGVRQFF. The CDR3 DNA reads as TGTGCCAGCAGGGACAGCGGGGGGGTAAGGCAGTTCTTC.

The chain couples TRBV11-2 to TRBJ2-2; 7 bases are a match to TRBD1. Trimming removed 4 bases from V and 5 bases from J; junction bases left unmatched: 1. CDR3 length: 13 residues. The germline CDR1 and CDR2 sequences are SGHAT and FQNNGV. In nucleotides, the CDR3 is TGTGCCAGCAGCTCGGACAGGACCGGGGAGCTGTTTTTT. Protein product: CASSSDRTGELFF.

This clone was found a few times. CDR3 bases: TGCGCCAGCAGCTTTGGTGAGGGCGGCTACACCTTC. This gives the protein CASSFGEGGYTF. The J gene is TRBJ1-2, the V gene TRBV10-2; no firm D call. The CDR3 contains 12 residues. Germline V lookup: CDR1 WSHSY, CDR2 SAAADI. The V end was cut by 6 bases, the J end by 8 bases, with 13 bases between.

Details on this clone: Its ends do not fully match the called genes, so a read error is possible. The V and J genes are TRBV2 and TRBJ1-2, with D maybe TRBD1 (5 bases). CDR3 size: 14 residues. Germline-derived CDR1 and CDR2 are SNHLY and FYNNEI. The CDR3 reads CASSDQGGAHGYAF. CDR3 bases: TGTGCCAGCAGTGATCAGGGAGGGGCTCATGGCTACGCCTTC.

The rearrangement uses TRBV29-1 and TRBJ2-5; D remains unclear. V lost 6 bases, J lost 4 bases, and 15 bases lay in between. The germline gives CDR1 SQVTM, CDR2 ANQGSEA. The CDR3 loop spans 13 amino acids. CDR3: CSVKLMSGETQYF. The DNA of the CDR3 is TGCAGCGTCAAGCTGATGAGTGGAGAGACCCAGTACTTC.

The V and J genes are TRBV7-2 and TRBJ2-6; 8 bases map to TRBD2. The CDR3 runs 17 residues. The germline V gene has CDR1 SGHTA and CDR2 FQGNSA. V lost 1 base to trimming and J lost 4 bases; unmatched junction nucleotides: 6. The CDR3: CASSLDGGGLGANVLTF. The CDR3 nucleotides read TGTGCCAGCAGCTTAGACGGGGGGGGTCTGGGGGCCAACGTCCTGACTTTC.